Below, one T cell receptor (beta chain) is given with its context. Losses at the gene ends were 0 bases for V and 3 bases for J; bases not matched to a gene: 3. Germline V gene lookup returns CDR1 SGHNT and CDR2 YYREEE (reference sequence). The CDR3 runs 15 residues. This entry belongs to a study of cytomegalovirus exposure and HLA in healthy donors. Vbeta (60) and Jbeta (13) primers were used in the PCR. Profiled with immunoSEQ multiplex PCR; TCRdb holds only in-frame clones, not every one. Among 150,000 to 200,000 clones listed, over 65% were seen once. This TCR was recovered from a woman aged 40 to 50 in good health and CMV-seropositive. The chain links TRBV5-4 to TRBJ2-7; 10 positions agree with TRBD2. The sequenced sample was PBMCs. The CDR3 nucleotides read TGTGCCAGCAGCTTGGAAAGGACTAGCGGCTACGAGCAGTACTTC. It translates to CASSLERTSGYEQYF.